A single sample gave rise to the 10 T cell receptor beta chains below, sequenced in a study of T cells in Graves' hyperthyroidism and ophthalmopathy. Researchers amplified the TCR beta CDR3 regions from RNA transcripts. The TCR CDR3 first-round RT-PCR relied on the HTBI primer set. TCRdb analysed the multiplex PCR reads with MiXCR anew, one entry per CDR3 protein. The sample consists of around 420,000 distinct CDR3 sequences, roughly 13% of them appearing once. Input material: blood. The receptor set was obtained from a woman younger than 35 with Graves' hyperthyroidism.

The V gene is TRBV7-8, the J gene TRBJ1-1; possible D gene TRBD1, 6 bases. The ends were cut back, 5 bases at V and 6 bases at J, with 19 bases in the middle. CDR1 SGHVS and CDR2 FQNEAQ come from the germline V gene. This CDR3 is built from 15 residues. The CDR3: CASSQDRLKVSEAFF. In nucleotides, the CDR3 is TGTGCCAGCAGCCAGGACAGACTAAAAGTGTCTGAAGCTTTCTTT.

This clonotype was seen at least ten times. This chain connects TRBV7-2 to TRBJ2-5; no definite D call. V shed 5 bases and J shed 0 bases, with 1 base lying between them. CDR1 is SGHTA and CDR2 is FQGNSA in the germline V gene. This CDR3 spans 11 amino acids. For the CDR3, the DNA is TGTGCCAGCAGCCACCAAGAGACCCAGTACTTC. Protein product: CASSHQETQYF.

The gene calls are TRBV6-1 and TRBJ2-2; the D is unclear. Germline V gene data show CDR1 as MNHNS and CDR2 as SASEGT. V lost 6 bases, J lost 5 bases, and 4 bases lay in between. The CDR3 extends over 11 amino acids. The CDR3 reads CASRRTGELFF. The CDR3 region has the DNA TGTGCCAGCAGGAGAACCGGGGAGCTGTTTTTT.

The J gene is TRBJ1-2, the V gene TRBV15; TRBD1 aligns across 8 bases. The ends lost 6 bases at V and 5 bases at J; junction bases unmatched: 5. CDR1 LNHNV and CDR2 YYDKDF come from the germline V gene (reference sequence). The length of the CDR3 is 13 residues. CDR3 protein: CATRRTGTYGYTF. CDR3 bases: TGTGCCACCAGAAGGACAGGGACTTATGGCTACACCTTC.

This clonotype was detected many times. The CDR3 reads CAWSGQPGLLREKLFF. The CDR3 coding sequence is TGTGCCTGGAGTGGACAGCCAGGGTTATTGAGGGAAAAACTGTTTTTT. The rearrangement joins TRBV30 to TRBJ1-4; tentative D call: TRBD1 (5 bases). Germline V gene sequence: CDR1 GTSNPN, CDR2 SVGIG (reference sequence). Trimming left V 1 base short and J 8 bases short, with 20 bases between. The CDR3 covers 16 residues.

This clonotype was found many times. The chain employs TRBV28 and TRBJ1-6, with 8 bases identical to TRBD1. The V segment lost 3 bases and the J segment 10 bases; nucleotides outside the gene matches: 5. The V gene's germline CDR1 is MDHEN and CDR2 SYDVKM. The CDR3 runs 14 residues. For the CDR3, the DNA is TGTGCCAGCAGTTTGCCAGGGGGCGTCTCACCCCTCCACTTT. Translating gives CASSLPGGVSPLHF.

This clonotype was seen more than once but under ten times. This chain uses TRBV13 with TRBJ2-2, with TRBD1 matching 11 bases. V lost 6 bases, J lost 5 bases, and 8 bases stayed unmatched. The CDR3 contains 16 residues. Germline V gives CDR1 PRHDT, CDR2 FYEKMQ (reference sequence). The CDR3 nucleotides are TGTGCCAGCAGACTCGCCGGGACAGGGGGAACCGGGGAGCTGTTTTTT. Translating gives CASRLAGTGGTGELFF.

The V and J genes are TRBV5-1 and TRBJ2-4; D gene uncertain. CDR1 SGHRS and CDR2 YFSETQ come from the germline V gene. This CDR3 has 16 residues. Trimming shortened V by 4 bases and J by 1 base, and 15 bases separated the two germline ends. The CDR3 nucleotides are TGCGCCAGCAGCCCTTCCCCTTCGAGGGCCAAAAACATTCAGTACTTC. This encodes CASSPSPSRAKNIQYF.

In its sample, this clonotype was seen many times. The V and J genes are TRBV27 and TRBJ2-2; 7 bases match TRBD2. With V trimmed by 5 bases and J by 2 bases, 5 bases remained unmatched. Germline loops: CDR1 MNHEY, CDR2 SMNVEV (reference sequence). CDR3 length: 15 residues. The CDR3: CASSRGLVNTGELFF. The CDR3 DNA sequence: TGTGCCAGCAGTCGCGGACTAGTCAACACCGGGGAGCTGTTTTTT.

The table lists this clonotype with many counts. This chain joins TRBV12-3 or TRBV12-4 and TRBJ2-2, with a tentative D call TRBD1 (6 bases). The CDR3 is made up of 16 amino acids. V was cut by 2 bases and J by 6 bases, with 16 bases left in between. The CDR3 DNA follows: TGTGCCAGCAGTTTACCCCTGACAGGCGTCGCCGGGGAGCTGTTTTTT. Encoded protein: CASSLPLTGVAGELFF.